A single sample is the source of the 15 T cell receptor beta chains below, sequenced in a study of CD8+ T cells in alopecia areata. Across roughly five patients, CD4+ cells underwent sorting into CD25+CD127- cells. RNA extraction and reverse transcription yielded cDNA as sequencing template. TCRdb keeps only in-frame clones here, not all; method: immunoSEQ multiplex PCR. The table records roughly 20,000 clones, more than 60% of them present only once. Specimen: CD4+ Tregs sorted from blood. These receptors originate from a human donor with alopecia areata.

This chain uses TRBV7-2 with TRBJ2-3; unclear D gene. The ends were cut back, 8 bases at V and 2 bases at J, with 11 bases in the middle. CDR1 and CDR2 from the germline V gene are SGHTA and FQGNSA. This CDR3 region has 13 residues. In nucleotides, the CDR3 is TGTGCCAGCGGTATGGAGAACACAGATACGCAGTATTTT. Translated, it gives CASGMENTDTQYF.

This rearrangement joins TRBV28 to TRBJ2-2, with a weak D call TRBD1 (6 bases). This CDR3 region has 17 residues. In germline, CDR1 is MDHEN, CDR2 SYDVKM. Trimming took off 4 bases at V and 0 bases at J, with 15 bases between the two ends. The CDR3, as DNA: TGTGCCAGCAGTTCCCATCCGGGACAAGCGAACACCGGGGAGCTGTTTTTT. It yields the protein CASSSHPGQANTGELFF. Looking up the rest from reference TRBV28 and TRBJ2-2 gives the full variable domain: DVKVTQSSRYLVKRTGEKVFLECVQDMDHENMFWYRQDPGLGLRLIYFSYDVKMKEKGDIPEGYSVSREKKERFSLILESASTNQTSMYLCASSSHPGQANTGELFFGEGSRLTVL.

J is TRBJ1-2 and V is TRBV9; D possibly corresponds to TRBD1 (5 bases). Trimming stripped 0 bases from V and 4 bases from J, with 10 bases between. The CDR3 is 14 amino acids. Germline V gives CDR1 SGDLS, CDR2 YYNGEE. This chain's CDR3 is CASSVGQGIYGYTF. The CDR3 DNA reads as TGTGCCAGCAGCGTAGGCCAGGGTATCTATGGCTACACCTTC.

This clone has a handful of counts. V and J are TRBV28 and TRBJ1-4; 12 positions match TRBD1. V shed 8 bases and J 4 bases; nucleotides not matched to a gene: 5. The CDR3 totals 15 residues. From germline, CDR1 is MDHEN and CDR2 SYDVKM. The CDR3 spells CASGTGGQGNEKLFF. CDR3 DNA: TGTGCCAGCGGGACAGGGGGCCAGGGTAATGAAAAACTGTTTTTT.

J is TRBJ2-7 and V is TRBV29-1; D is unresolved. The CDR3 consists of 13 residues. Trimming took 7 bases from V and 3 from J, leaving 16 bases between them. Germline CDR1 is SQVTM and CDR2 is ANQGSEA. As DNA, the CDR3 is TGCAGCGCCGCCCCGCAAGCAAACTACGAGCAGTACTTC. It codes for CSAAPQANYEQYF.

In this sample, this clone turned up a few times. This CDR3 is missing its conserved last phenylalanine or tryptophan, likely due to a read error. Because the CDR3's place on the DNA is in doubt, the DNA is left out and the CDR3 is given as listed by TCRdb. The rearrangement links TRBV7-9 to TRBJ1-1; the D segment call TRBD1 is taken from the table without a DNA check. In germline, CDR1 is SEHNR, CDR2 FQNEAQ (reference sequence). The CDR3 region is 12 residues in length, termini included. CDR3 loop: CASSLAGTHYGV.

The CDR3 DNA reads TGTGCCAGCAGCTTAAGTGGAAGCAGGGCTTTCTTT. Amino acids: CASSLSGSRAFF. The rearrangement joins TRBV7-2 to TRBJ1-1; no clear D. This CDR3 is built from 12 residues. V was shortened by 2 bases and J by 11 bases, with 12 bases between the two germline ends. The germline V gene encodes CDR1 SGHTA and CDR2 FQGNSA.

CDR3 sequence reads: CASSFRGGLAKNIQYF. The CDR3 nucleotides read TGTGCCAGCAGCTTCAGGGGGGGTCTAGCCAAAAACATTCAGTACTTC. The chain carries TRBV7-2 and TRBJ2-4; D might be TRBD1 or TRBD2, each matching 7 bases. CDR1 is SGHTA, CDR2 FQGNSA, per germline. CDR3 length: 16 residues. V lost 3 bases and J lost 0, with 12 bases in between.

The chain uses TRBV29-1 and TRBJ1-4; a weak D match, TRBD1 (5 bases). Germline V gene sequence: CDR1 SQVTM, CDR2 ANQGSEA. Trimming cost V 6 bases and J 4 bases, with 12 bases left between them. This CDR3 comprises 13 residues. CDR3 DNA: TGCAGCGTCTCCGGGGCCTATAATGAAAAACTGTTTTTT. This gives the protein CSVSGAYNEKLFF. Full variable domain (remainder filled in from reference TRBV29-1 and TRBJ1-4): SAVISQKPSRDICQRGTSLTIQCQVDSQVTMMFWYRQQPGQSLTLIATANQGSEATYESGFVIDKFPISRPNLTFSTLTVSNMSPEDSSIYLCSVSGAYNEKLFFGSGTQLSVL.

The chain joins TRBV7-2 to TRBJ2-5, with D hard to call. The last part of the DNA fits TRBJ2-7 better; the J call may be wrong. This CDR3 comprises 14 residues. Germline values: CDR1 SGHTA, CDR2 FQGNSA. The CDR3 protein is CASSLVLSPYEQYF. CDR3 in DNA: TGTGCCAGCAGCTTAGTACTCAGCCCCTACGAGCAGTACTTC.

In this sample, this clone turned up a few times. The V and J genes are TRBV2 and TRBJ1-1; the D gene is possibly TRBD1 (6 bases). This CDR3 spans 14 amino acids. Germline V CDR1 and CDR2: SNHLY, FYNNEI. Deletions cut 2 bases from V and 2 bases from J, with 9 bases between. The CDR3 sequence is CASSENRDNTEAFF. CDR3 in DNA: TGTGCCAGCAGTGAAAACAGGGATAACACTGAAGCTTTCTTT.

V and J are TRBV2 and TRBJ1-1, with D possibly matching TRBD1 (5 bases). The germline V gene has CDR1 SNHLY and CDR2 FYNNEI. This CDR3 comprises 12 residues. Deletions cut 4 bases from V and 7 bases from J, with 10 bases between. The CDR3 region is CASSVGQGEAFF. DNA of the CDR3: TGTGCCAGCAGTGTAGGCCAGGGTGAAGCTTTCTTT.

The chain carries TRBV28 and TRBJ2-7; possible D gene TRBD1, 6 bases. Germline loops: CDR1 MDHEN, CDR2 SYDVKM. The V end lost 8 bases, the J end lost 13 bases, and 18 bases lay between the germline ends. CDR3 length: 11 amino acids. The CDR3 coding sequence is TGTGCCAGCGGATGGACAGAACTACTCTACTTC. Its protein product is CASGWTELLYF.

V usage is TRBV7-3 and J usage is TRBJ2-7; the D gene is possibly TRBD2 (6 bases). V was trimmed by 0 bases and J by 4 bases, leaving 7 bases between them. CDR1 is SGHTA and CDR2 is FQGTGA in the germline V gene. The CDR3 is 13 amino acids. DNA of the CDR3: TGTGCCAGCAGCTTAACTAGCGGATACGAGCAGTACTTC. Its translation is CASSLTSGYEQYF.

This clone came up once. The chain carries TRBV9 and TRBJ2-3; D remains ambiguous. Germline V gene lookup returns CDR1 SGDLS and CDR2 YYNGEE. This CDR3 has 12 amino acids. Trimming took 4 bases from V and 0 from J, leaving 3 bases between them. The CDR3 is CASSSSTDTQYF. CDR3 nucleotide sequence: TGTGCCAGCAGCAGCAGCACAGATACGCAGTATTTT.